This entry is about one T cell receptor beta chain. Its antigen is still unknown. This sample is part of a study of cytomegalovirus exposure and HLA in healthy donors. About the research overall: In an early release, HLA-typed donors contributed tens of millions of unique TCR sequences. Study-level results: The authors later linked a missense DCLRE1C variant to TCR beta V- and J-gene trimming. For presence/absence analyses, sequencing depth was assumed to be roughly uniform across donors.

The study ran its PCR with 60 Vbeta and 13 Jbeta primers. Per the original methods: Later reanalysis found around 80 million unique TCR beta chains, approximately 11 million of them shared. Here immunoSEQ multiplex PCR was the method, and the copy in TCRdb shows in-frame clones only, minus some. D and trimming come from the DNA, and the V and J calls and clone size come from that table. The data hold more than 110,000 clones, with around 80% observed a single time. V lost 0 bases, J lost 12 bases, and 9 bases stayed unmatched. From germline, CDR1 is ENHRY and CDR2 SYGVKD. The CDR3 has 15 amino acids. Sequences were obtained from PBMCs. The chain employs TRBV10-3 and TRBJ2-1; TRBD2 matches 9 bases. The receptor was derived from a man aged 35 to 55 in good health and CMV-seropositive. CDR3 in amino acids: CAISESAGGTEGQFF. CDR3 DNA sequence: TGTGCCATCAGTGAGTCTGCGGGAGGGACCGAGGGGCAGTTCTTC.